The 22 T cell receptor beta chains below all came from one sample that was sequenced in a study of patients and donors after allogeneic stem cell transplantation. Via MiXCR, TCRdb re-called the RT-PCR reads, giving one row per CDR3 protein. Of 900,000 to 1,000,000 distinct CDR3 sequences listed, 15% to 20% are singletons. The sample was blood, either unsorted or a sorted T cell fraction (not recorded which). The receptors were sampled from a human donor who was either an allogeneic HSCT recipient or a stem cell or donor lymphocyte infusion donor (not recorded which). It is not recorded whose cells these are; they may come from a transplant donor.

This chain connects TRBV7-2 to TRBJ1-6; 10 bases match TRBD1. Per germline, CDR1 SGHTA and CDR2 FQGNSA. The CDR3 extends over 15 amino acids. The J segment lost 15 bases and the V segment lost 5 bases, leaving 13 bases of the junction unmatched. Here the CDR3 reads CASSPRQGAGWDLHF. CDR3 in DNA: TGTGCCAGCAGCCCAAGACAGGGGGCGGGATGGGACCTCCACTTT. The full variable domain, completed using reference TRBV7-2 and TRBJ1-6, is GAGVSQSPSNKVTEKGKDVELRCDPISGHTALYWYRQSLGQGLEFLIYFQGNSAPDKSGLPSDRFSAERTGGSVSTLTIQRTQQEDSAVYLCASSPRQGAGWDLHFGNGTRLTVT.

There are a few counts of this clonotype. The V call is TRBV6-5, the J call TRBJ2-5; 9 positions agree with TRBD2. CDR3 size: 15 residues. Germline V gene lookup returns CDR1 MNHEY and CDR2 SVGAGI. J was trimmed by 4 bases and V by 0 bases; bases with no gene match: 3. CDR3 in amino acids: CASSYSGSGGETQYF. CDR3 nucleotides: TGTGCCAGCAGTTACTCTGGTAGCGGGGGAGAGACCCAGTACTTC.

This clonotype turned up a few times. In nucleotides, the CDR3 is TGTGCCAGCAGCCCGCAGCGGGGACCACAATATACGCAGTATTTT. Its protein is CASSPQRGPQYTQYF. This chain connects TRBV7-2 to TRBJ2-3, with 7 bases fitting TRBD2. The V and J ends lost 5 bases and 7 bases, in that order; junction bases with no gene match: 12. This CDR3 is built from 15 residues. CDR1 SGHTA and CDR2 FQGNSA come from the germline V gene.

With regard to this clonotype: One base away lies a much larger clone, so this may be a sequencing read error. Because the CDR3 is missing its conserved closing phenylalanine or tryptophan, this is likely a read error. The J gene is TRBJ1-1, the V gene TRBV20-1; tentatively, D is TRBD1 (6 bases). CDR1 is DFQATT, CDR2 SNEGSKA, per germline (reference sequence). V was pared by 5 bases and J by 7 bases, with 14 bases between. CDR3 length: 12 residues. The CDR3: CSAHRGRGEAFS. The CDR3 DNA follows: TGCAGTGCTCATAGGGGCAGGGGTGAAGCTTTCTCT.

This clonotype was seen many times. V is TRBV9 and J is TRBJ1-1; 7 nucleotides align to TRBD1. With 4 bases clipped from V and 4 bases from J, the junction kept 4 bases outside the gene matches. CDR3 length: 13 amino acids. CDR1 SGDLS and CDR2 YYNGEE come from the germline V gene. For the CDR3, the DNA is TGTGCCAGCAGCCAGGGGGTCGGCACTGAAGCTTTCTTT. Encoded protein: CASSQGVGTEAFF.

The CDR3 loop reads CASSQEVIRLNYGYTF. The CDR3 DNA is TGTGCCAGCAGCCAAGAGGTTATCCGGCTGAACTATGGCTACACCTTC. V gene TRBV4-2 combines with J gene TRBJ1-2; no definite D call. V was pared by 0 bases and J by 2 bases, with 13 bases between. The CDR3 consists of 16 residues. Per the germline V gene, CDR1 is LGHNA and CDR2 is YNFKEQ.

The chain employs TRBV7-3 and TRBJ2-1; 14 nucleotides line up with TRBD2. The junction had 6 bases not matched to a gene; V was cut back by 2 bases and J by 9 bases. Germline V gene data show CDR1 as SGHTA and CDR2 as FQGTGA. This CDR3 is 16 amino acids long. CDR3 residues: CASSLGLAGGIREQFF. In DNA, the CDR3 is TGTGCCAGCAGCTTAGGACTAGCGGGGGGTATACGTGAGCAGTTCTTC.

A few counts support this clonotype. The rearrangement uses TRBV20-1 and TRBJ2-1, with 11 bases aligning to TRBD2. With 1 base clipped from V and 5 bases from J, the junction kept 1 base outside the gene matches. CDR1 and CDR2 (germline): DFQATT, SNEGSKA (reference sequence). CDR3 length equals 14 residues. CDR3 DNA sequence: TGCAGTGCTAGAGTAGCGGGAGGGCACAATGAGCAGTTCTTC. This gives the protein CSARVAGGHNEQFF.

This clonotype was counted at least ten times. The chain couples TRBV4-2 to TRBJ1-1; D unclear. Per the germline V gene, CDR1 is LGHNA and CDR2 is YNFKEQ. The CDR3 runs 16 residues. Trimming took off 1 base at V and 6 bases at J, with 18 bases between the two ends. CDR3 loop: CASSQAAVRVNAEAFF. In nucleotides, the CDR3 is TGTGCCAGCAGCCAAGCAGCGGTGAGGGTCAACGCTGAAGCTTTCTTT.

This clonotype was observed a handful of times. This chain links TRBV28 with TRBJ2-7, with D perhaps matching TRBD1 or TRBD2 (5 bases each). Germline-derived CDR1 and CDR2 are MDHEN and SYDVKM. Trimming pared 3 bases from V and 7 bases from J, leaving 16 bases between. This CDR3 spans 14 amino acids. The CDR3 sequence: CASSLYGGTGEQYF. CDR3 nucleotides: TGTGCCAGCAGTTTGTATGGGGGTACGGGGGAGCAGTACTTC.

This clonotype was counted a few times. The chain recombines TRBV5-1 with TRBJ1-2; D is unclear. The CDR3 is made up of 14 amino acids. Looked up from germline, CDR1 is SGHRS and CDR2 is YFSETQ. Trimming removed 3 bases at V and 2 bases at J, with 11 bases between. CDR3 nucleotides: TGCGCCAGCAGCTCCGATGACACGAACTATGGCTACACCTTC. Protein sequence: CASSSDDTNYGYTF.

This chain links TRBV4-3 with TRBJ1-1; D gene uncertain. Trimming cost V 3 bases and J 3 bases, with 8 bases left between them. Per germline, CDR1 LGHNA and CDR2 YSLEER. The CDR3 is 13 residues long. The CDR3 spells CASSQAKHTEAFF. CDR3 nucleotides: TGCGCCAGCAGCCAGGCCAAACACACTGAAGCTTTCTTT.

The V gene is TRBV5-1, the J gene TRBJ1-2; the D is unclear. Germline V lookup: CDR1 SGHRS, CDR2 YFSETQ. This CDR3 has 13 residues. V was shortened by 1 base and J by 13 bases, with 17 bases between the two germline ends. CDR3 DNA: TGCGCCAGCAGCTTGACACAGCCACACACGGGCACCTTC. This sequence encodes CASSLTQPHTGTF.

Here the CDR3 reads CASSPLTGGQTGELFF. In DNA, the CDR3 is TGTGCCAGCTCACCACTCACGGGAGGGCAAACCGGGGAGCTGTTTTTT. This chain uses TRBV18 with TRBJ2-2; 8 nucleotides agree with TRBD2. This CDR3 region has 16 residues. The J segment lost 5 bases and the V segment lost 1 base, leaving 6 bases of the junction unmatched. CDR1 KGHSH and CDR2 LQKENI come from the germline V gene.

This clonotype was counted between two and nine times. CDR3 loop: CSATPGGHKNTEAFF. The CDR3 DNA reads TGCAGTGCTACCCCGGGGGGACATAAGAACACTGAAGCTTTCTTT. The chain uses TRBV20-1 and TRBJ1-1; a possible D gene is TRBD1 (6 bases). Per the germline V gene, CDR1 is DFQATT and CDR2 is SNEGSKA (reference sequence). V dropped 4 bases and J dropped 1 base, with 16 bases sitting between them. This CDR3 has 15 amino acids.

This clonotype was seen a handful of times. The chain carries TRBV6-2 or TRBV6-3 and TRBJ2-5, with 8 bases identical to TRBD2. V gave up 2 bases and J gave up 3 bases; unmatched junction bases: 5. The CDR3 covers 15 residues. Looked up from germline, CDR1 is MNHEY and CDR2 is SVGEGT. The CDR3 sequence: CASSYGGLAEETQYF. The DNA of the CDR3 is TGTGCCAGCAGTTACGGTGGACTAGCCGAAGAGACCCAGTACTTC.

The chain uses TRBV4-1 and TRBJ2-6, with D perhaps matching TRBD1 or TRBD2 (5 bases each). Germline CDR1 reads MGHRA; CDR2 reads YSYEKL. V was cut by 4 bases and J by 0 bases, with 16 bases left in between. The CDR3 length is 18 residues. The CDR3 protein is CASSPMGRLPSGANVLTF. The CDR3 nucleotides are TGCGCCAGCAGCCCTATGGGACGTCTCCCCTCTGGGGCCAACGTCCTGACTTTC.

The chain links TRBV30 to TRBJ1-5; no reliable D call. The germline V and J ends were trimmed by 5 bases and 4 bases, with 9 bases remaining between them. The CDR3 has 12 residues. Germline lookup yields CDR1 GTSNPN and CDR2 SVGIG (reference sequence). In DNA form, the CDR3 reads TGTGCCTGGGCCGGGCAGAATCAGCCCCAGCATTTT. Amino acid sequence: CAWAGQNQPQHF.

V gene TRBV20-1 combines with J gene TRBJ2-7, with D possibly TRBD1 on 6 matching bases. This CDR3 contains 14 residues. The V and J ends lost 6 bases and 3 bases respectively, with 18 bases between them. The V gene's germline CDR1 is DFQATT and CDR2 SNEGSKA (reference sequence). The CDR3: CSANPSTGGYEQYF. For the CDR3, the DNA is TGCAGTGCCAATCCCTCGACAGGAGGCTACGAGCAGTACTTC.

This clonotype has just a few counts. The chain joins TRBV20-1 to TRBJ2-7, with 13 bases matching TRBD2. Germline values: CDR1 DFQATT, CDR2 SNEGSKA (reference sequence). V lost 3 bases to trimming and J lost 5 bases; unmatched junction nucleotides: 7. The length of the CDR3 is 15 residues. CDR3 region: CSASPGLAGVHEQYF. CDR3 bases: TGCAGTGCTAGTCCCGGACTAGCGGGAGTCCACGAGCAGTACTTC.

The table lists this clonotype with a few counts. The CDR3 spells CAQEVGYTF. CDR3 bases: TGTGCCCAGGAGGTTGGCTACACCTTC. This chain joins TRBV7-9 and TRBJ1-2, with unresolved D. V was shortened by 11 bases and J by 7 bases, with 8 bases between the two germline ends. The CDR3 is 9 amino acids. CDR1 SEHNR and CDR2 FQNEAQ come from the germline V gene (reference sequence).

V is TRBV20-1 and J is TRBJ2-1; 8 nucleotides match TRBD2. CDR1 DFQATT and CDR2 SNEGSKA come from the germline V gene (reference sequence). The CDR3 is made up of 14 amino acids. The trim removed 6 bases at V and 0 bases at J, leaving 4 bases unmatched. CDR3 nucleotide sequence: TGCAGTGCCGAGCGGGAGAGCTCCTACAATGAGCAGTTCTTC. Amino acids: CSAERESSYNEQFF.